The 15 T cell receptor beta chains below were found in one sample sequenced in a study of T cells in localized non-small cell lung cancer (dated by TCRdb to 2018 to 2021). The library was generated by the immunoSEQ multiplex PCR assay. TCRdb re-hosts the immuneACCESS table, in-frame sequences only. Its copies lack some clones; in the studies checked, an unresolved V gene accounts for under half of them, and the cause for the rest is not known. This sample gives about 1,600 clones in total; roughly 30% of them show up just once. Together, the top ten hold around a fifth of the sample. The sequenced sample was lung tumor tissue, obtained before any cancer treatment. The receptors derive from a man aged 40-75 years with stage II lung adenocarcinoma.

In nucleotides, the CDR3 is TGTGCCAGTAGTATATGGGGGCGGGAGCAGCCCCAGCATTTT. Residues: CASSIWGREQPQHF. The chain combines TRBV19 with TRBJ1-5; D might be TRBD1 (6 bases). CDR1 is LNHDA and CDR2 is SQIVND in the germline V gene (reference sequence). The CDR3 extends over 14 amino acids. V was pared by 2 bases and J by 7 bases, with 12 bases between.

This clone was seen a handful of times. The chain joins TRBV9 to TRBJ2-3, with a weak D call TRBD2 (7 bases). Germline CDR1 reads SGDLS; CDR2 reads YYNGEE. V lost 4 bases and J lost 4, with 16 bases in between. CDR3 length equals 15 residues. The CDR3 bases are TGTGCCAGCAGCCCTCAAGGGGGGGCATCAGATACGCAGTATTTT. Translating it yields CASSPQGGASDTQYF.

This sequence joins TRBV30 and TRBJ2-7; a weak D match, TRBD1 (5 bases). Germline CDR1 and CDR2: GTSNPN and SVGIG (reference sequence). The CDR3 has 15 amino acids. The ends were cut back, 3 bases at V and 6 bases at J, with 21 bases in the middle. The CDR3 is CAWRVPGQGGREQYF. CDR3 nucleotide sequence: TGTGCCTGGAGAGTGCCCGGGCAGGGTGGGCGCGAGCAGTACTTC.

This clone was counted only a few times. The chain joins TRBV5-1 to TRBJ2-2; D remains ambiguous. Germline V CDR1 and CDR2: SGHRS, YFSETQ. The CDR3 sequence is 14 residues long. The germline V and J ends were trimmed by 3 bases and 2 bases, with 8 bases remaining between them. The CDR3 DNA sequence: TGCGCCAGCAGCTGGGGTGTAAACACCGGGGAGCTGTTTTTT. It encodes CASSWGVNTGELFF.

V is TRBV28 and J is TRBJ1-4; TRBD1 is a possible D gene (5 bases). Trimming left V 8 bases short and J 9 bases short, with 16 bases between. From germline, CDR1 is MDHEN and CDR2 SYDVKM. The CDR3 runs to 13 residues. The CDR3, as DNA: TGTGCCAGCCGGGACTCATCCTTCCAAAAACTGTTTTTT. It encodes CASRDSSFQKLFF.

The chain couples TRBV30 to TRBJ1-1, with D possibly TRBD1 on 5 matching bases. The ends were cut back, 4 bases at V and 3 bases at J, with 9 bases in the middle. CDR3 length: 12 residues. CDR1 and CDR2 (germline): GTSNPN, SVGIG (reference sequence). DNA of the CDR3: TGTGCCTGGACCCGGGGGTACACTGAAGCTTTCTTT. Translating gives CAWTRGYTEAFF. Based on the CDR3 plus reference TRBV30 and TRBJ1-1, the full variable domain is SQTIHQWPATLVQPVGSPLSLECTVEGTSNPNLYWYRQAAGRGLQLLFYSVGIGQISSEVPQNLSASRPQDRQFILSSKKLLLSDSGFYLCAWTRGYTEAFFGQGTRLTVV.

V usage is TRBV19 and J usage is TRBJ2-1; TRBD2 matches at 8 bases. Germline CDR1 and CDR2: LNHDA and SQIVND (reference sequence). This CDR3 is 16 amino acids long. V trimming: 6 bases; J trimming: 3 bases; junction bases outside the gene matches: 10. The CDR3 sequence is CASSPGTRALYNEQFF. The CDR3, as DNA: TGTGCCAGTAGCCCCGGGACTAGGGCCCTCTACAATGAGCAGTTCTTC.

This clone appeared once. This sequence joins TRBV5-1 and TRBJ2-1; 8 bases map to TRBD2. The CDR3 has 15 amino acids. V shed 3 bases and J 3 bases; nucleotides not matched to a gene: 5. Germline-derived CDR1 and CDR2 are SGHRS and YFSETQ. DNA of the CDR3: TGCGCCAGCAGCTATGGTAGCGGGATCTACAATGAGCAGTTCTTC. It specifies CASSYGSGIYNEQFF.

The J gene is TRBJ2-2, the V gene TRBV1; TRBD2, as called in the table, went unchecked against the DNA. TRBV1 is deemed a pseudogene. This CDR3 is 14 amino acids long. For the CDR3, the DNA is TGCGCCAGCAGCCAAGAAACGGTTGGCGGGGAGCTGTTTTTT. Translation: CASSQETVGGELFF.

The table lists this clone with a few counts. The chain employs TRBV29-1 and TRBJ1-5, with D unresolved. The V gene's germline CDR1 is SQVTM and CDR2 ANQGSEA. This CDR3 has 13 residues. V shed 5 bases and J shed 0 bases, with 8 bases lying between them. This chain's CDR3 is CSVQYYSNQPQHF. CDR3 sequence (DNA): TGCAGCGTTCAGTATTATAGCAATCAGCCCCAGCATTTT.

The CDR3 sequence is CASSPLHRLDGYTF. CDR3 DNA sequence: TGCGCCAGCAGCCCCCTCCACAGGTTGGATGGCTACACCTTC. V gene TRBV4-1 combines with J gene TRBJ1-2, with a weak D call TRBD1 (5 bases). The V gene's germline CDR1 is MGHRA and CDR2 YSYEKL. The CDR3 sequence is 14 residues long. V was shortened by 4 bases and J by 6 bases, with 15 bases between the two germline ends.

In its sample, this clone ranks as medium-sized. The V call is TRBV4-1, the J call TRBJ2-3; tentatively, D is TRBD2 (5 bases). The CDR3 is 15 residues long. Germline values: CDR1 MGHRA, CDR2 YSYEKL. V lost 0 bases and J lost 0, with 7 bases in between. CDR3 residues: CASSQDGGSTDTQYF. DNA of the CDR3: TGCGCCAGCAGCCAAGATGGCGGGAGCACAGATACGCAGTATTTT.

The chain combines TRBV18 with TRBJ1-4; D unresolved. The V gene lost 2 bases and the J gene lost 0 bases, with 10 bases spanning the gap. Germline V gene sequence: CDR1 KGHSH, CDR2 LQKENI. This CDR3 contains 16 residues. The CDR3 spells CASSPGPVATNEKLFF. The CDR3 DNA sequence: TGTGCCAGCTCACCAGGGCCGGTTGCAACTAATGAAAAACTGTTTTTT.

The chain is built from TRBV18 and TRBJ2-1; TRBD1 is a possible D gene (5 bases). V lost 3 bases and J 9 bases, leaving 12 bases between the germline ends. Germline loops: CDR1 KGHSH, CDR2 LQKENI. The CDR3 loop spans 13 amino acids. The CDR3 sequence: CASSPQGSGEQFF. The CDR3 nucleotides are TGTGCCAGCTCACCGCAGGGATCCGGTGAGCAGTTCTTC.

The gene calls are TRBV7-6 and TRBJ1-6; a possible D gene is TRBD1 (6 bases). The CDR3 contains 14 residues. Trimming removed 6 bases at V and 6 bases at J, with 12 bases between. Looked up from germline, CDR1 is SGHVS and CDR2 is FNYEAQ. The chain's CDR3 is CASSQGRSNSPLHF. The CDR3 region has the DNA TGTGCCAGCAGTCAGGGGCGTAGTAATTCACCCCTCCACTTT.